Listed here are 5 T cell receptor beta chains from one sample, sequenced in a study of blood T cells in healthy people across ages. A J-beta primer mix and a sample-barcoded 5' primer were used in a second PCR of roughly 6 to 11 cycles. TCRdb independently ran MiXCR on the 5' RACE reads; one entry per CDR3 protein. The sample gives some 700,000 distinct CDR3 sequences, 20% to 25% of which show up once; 22% is in the top ten. The source material was blood. The receptors were sampled from a man between 65 and 85 years old in good health.

The V gene is TRBV29-1, the J gene TRBJ1-2, with a possible D match to TRBD1 (5 bases). V was cut by 3 bases and J by 2 bases, with 13 bases left in between. Germline V gene data show CDR1 as SQVTM and CDR2 as ANQGSEA. This CDR3 region has 14 residues. CDR3 sequence (DNA): TGCAGCGTTGACGCGAGGGACGGAAACTATGGCTACACCTTC. Translation gives CSVDARDGNYGYTF. The variable domain in full, completed from reference TRBV29-1 and TRBJ1-2, reads SAVISQKPSRDICQRGTSLTIQCQVDSQVTMMFWYRQQPGQSLTLIATANQGSEATYESGFVIDKFPISRPNLTFSTLTVSNMSPEDSSIYLCSVDARDGNYGYTFGSGTRLTVV.

V gene TRBV20-1 combines with J gene TRBJ2-7; no clear D gene. Trimming left V 2 bases short and J 0 bases short, with 8 bases between. The CDR3 has 13 amino acids. Germline V CDR1 and CDR2: DFQATT, SNEGSKA (reference sequence). The CDR3 here is CSARSASSYEQYF. DNA of the CDR3: TGCAGTGCTAGAAGCGCGAGCTCCTACGAGCAGTACTTC.

This clonotype has only a few counts. The chain couples TRBV7-8 to TRBJ2-7; the D is unclear. CDR1 is SGHVS and CDR2 is FQNEAQ in the germline V gene. Trimming removed 10 bases from V and 0 bases from J, with 19 bases in between. The CDR3 is made up of 15 amino acids. CDR3 region: CATSPDGPLSYEQYV. CDR3 DNA: TGTGCCACTTCCCCCGATGGCCCCCTCTCCTACGAGCAGTACGTC.

The J gene is TRBJ1-2, the V gene TRBV27; no firm D call. This CDR3 comprises 13 residues. V shed 2 bases and J shed 3 bases, with 7 bases lying between them. Germline CDR1 reads MNHEY; CDR2 reads SMNVEV (reference sequence). CDR3 nucleotide sequence: TGTGCCAGCAGTTTAGCAGAAGACTATGGCTACACCTTC. Its protein is CASSLAEDYGYTF.

This clonotype was counted at least ten times. This sequence joins TRBV6-2 or TRBV6-3 and TRBJ1-4; D remains unclear. Trimming took off 2 bases at V and 7 bases at J, with 8 bases between the two ends. The length of the CDR3 is 13 residues. The germline CDR1 and CDR2 sequences are MNHEY and SVGEGT. CDR3 sequence: CASSYGVFEKLFF. CDR3 nucleotides: TGTGCCAGCAGTTACGGGGTATTTGAAAAACTGTTTTTT.